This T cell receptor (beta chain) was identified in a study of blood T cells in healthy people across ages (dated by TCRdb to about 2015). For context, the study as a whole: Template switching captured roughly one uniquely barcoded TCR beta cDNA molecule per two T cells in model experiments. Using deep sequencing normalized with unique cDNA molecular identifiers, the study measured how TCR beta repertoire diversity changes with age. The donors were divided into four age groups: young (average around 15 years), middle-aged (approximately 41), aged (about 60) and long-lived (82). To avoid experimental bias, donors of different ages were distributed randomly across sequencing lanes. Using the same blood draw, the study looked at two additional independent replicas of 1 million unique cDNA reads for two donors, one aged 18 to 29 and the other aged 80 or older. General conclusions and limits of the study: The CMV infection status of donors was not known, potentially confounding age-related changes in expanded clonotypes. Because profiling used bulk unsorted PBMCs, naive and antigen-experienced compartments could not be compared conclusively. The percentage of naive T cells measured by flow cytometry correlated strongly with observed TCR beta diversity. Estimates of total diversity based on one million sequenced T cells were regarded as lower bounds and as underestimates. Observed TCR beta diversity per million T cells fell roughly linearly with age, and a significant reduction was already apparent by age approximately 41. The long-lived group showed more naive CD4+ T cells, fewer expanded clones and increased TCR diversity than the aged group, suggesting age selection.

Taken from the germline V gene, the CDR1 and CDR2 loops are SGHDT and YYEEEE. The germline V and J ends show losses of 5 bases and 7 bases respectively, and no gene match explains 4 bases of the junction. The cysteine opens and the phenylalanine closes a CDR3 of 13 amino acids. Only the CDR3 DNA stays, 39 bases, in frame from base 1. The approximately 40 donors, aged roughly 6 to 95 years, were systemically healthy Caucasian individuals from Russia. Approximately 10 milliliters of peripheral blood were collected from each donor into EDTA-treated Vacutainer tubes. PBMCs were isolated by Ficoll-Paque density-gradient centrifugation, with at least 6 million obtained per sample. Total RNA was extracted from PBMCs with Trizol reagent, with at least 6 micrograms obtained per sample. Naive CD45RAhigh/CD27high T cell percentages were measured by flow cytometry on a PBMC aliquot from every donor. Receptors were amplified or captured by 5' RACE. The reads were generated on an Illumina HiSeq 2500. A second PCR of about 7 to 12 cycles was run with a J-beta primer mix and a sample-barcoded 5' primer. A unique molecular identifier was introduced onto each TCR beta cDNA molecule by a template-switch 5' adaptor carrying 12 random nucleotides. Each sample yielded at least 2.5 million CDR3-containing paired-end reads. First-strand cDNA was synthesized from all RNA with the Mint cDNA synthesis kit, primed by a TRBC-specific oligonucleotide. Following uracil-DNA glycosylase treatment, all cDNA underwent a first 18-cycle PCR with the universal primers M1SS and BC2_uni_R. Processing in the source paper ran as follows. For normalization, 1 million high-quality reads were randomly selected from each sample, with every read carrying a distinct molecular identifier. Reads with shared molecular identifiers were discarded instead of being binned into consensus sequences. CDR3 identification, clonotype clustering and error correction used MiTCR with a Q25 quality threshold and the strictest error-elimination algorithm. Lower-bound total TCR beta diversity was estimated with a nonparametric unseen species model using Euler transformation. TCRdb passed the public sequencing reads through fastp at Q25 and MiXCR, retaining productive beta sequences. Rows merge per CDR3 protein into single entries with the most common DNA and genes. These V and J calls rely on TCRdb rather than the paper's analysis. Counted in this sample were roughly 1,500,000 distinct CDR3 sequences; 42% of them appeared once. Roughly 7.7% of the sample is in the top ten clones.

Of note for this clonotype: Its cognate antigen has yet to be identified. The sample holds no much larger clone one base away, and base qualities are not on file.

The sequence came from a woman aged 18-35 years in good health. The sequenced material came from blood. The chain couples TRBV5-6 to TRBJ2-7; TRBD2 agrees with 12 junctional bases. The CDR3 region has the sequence CASRTTSGSEQYF. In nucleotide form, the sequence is TGTGCCAGCAGGACGACTAGCGGGAGTGAGCAGTACTTC.